This TCR beta chain was identified in a study of post-analysis software for immune sequencing data. Findings of the study overall: Patients had higher frequencies than controls of about five TRBV segments, including TRBV5-6, TRBV5-1 and TRBV20-1.

Unique molecular identifiers tagged the TCR beta cDNA libraries. MiXCR was run by TCRdb on the PCR reads, yielding one entry per CDR3 protein. The sample includes roughly 200,000 distinct CDR3 sequences, 29% of them seen just once. CDR1 and CDR2 from the germline V gene are SGHRS and YFSETQ. The CDR3 has 14 residues. Comments on this clonotype: Its antigen is still unknown. Given a much more abundant clone one base away, this may be a read error.

Source material: blood. The chain is built from TRBV5-1 and TRBJ2-1; 8 positions agree with TRBD1. The source of this sequence is a girl under 18 with multiple sclerosis. The CDR3 bases are TGCGCCAGCAGCCTGGACAGGGCATACAATGAGCGGTTCTTC. Encoded protein: CASSLDRAYNERFF.